This T cell receptor (beta chain) was identified in a study of neoadjuvant nivolumab and ipilimumab in lung cancer. Assay: immunoSEQ multiplex PCR; the TCRdb copy retains only in-frame clones and omits some. The table lists fewer than 20,000 clones, approximately 76% of them singletons. The CDR3 is 13 amino acids. V lost 0 bases and J lost 7, with 10 bases in between. In germline, CDR1 is SGHNT, CDR2 YYREEE (reference sequence). This chain links TRBV5-4 with TRBJ1-2; D gene ambiguous. The specimen was tumor tissue, collected after neoadjuvant nivolumab, alone or with ipilimumab, at or shortly before surgery. The sequence came from an adult with non-small cell lung cancer. The CDR3 region has the DNA TGTGCCAGCAGCTTGGCCCTGGAGAGTGGCTACACCTTC. Its translation is CASSLALESGYTF.